This T cell receptor (beta chain) was found in a study of cytomegalovirus exposure and HLA in healthy donors. Germline V CDR1 and CDR2: MNHEY, SVGAGI. The CDR3 sequence is 13 residues long. PCR primers comprised 60 Vbeta and 13 Jbeta primers. Sequencing was performed with immunoSEQ multiplex PCR; in TCRdb, only in-frame clones are kept and a portion is missing. Of about 93,000 clones in the sample, about 80% were seen once. This TCR was sampled from a man between 25 and 39 years old in good health and CMV-seronegative. The rearrangement links TRBV6-5 to TRBJ2-5; perhaps TRBD2 as D (5 bases). The last part of the DNA fits TRBJ2-7 better; the J call may be wrong. Sequenced material: PBMCs. CDR3 protein: CASSRIGSYEQYF. The CDR3 coding sequence is TGTGCCAGCAGTCGGATTGGGAGCTACGAGCAGTACTTC.